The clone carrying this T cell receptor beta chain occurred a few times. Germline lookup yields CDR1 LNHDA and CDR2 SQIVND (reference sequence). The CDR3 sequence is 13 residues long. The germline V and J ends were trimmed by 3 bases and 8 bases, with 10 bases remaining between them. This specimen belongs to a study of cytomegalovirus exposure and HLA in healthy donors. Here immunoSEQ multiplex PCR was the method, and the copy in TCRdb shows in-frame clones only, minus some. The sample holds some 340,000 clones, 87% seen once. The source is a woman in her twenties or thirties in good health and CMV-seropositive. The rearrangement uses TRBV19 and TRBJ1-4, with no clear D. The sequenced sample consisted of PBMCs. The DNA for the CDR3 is TGTGCCAGTAGTATGATAAGAGGGGAAAAACTGTTTTTT. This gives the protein CASSMIRGEKLFF.